This TCR beta chain was identified during a study of blood T cells in healthy people across ages. Combining a sample-barcoded 5' primer with a J-beta primer mix, a second PCR ran for roughly 7 to 11 cycles. TCRdb re-called the 5' RACE reads through MiXCR, storing one row per CDR3 protein. The data show about 1.5 million distinct CDR3 sequences, approximately 43% seen once. Points from the study as a whole: Comparison with aged donors showed that long-lived donors had more naive CD4+ cells and higher diversity. Naive T cell percentage and TCR beta diversity correlated strongly.

Researchers isolated at least 6 million PBMCs per sample. This clonotype was detected only a few times. What it binds is not known. Material: blood. The TCR originated in a woman in her late teens or twenties in good health.

The CDR3 sequence: CASSLYFAGPYNEQFF. CDR3 in DNA: TGTGCCAGCAGTTTATATTTCGCGGGACCTTACAATGAGCAGTTCTTC. The rearrangement links TRBV27 to TRBJ2-1; D possibly corresponds to TRBD2 (6 bases). This CDR3 contains 16 residues. V lost 1 base, J lost 4 bases, and 14 bases lay in between. CDR1 and CDR2 (germline): MNHEY, SMNVEV (reference sequence).